The clone carrying this T cell receptor beta chain was picked up one time. Its cognate antigen is unknown. With 0 bases clipped from V and 4 bases from J, the junction kept 5 bases outside the gene matches. The CDR3 totals 16 residues. CDR1 and CDR2 from the germline V gene are SEHNR and FQNEAQ (reference sequence). Some clones are missing from TCRdb's copy, which holds only in-frame ones; the method was immunoSEQ multiplex PCR. The sample carries about 9,200 clones, more than 75% recorded once. Time point noted: roughly 10-day in vitro stimulation with candidate mutation-associated neoantigen peptide 1. Every patient had mismatch repair deficiency by PCR or immunohistochemistry. A roughly ten-day in vitro culture was run per each of seven reactive peptides. The sample belongs to a study of PD-1 blockade in mismatch repair-deficient tumors.

The clonotype comes from an adult with mismatch repair-deficient cancer. The chain uses TRBV7-9 and TRBJ2-7, with 11 positions matching TRBD1. The sequencing here drew on cells cultured in vitro, taken from a patient treated with pembrolizumab. The DNA of the CDR3 is TGTGCCAGCAGCTTAGCCAGGACAGGGGGCACGTACGAGCAGTACTTC. Translated: CASSLARTGGTYEQYF. Complete variable domain (other parts from reference TRBV7-9 and TRBJ2-7): DTGVSQNPRHKITKRGQNVTFRCDPISEHNRLYWYRQTLGQGPEFLTYFQNEAQLEKSRLLSDRFSAERPKGSFSTLEIQRTEQGDSAMYLCASSLARTGGTYEQYFGPGTRLTVT.